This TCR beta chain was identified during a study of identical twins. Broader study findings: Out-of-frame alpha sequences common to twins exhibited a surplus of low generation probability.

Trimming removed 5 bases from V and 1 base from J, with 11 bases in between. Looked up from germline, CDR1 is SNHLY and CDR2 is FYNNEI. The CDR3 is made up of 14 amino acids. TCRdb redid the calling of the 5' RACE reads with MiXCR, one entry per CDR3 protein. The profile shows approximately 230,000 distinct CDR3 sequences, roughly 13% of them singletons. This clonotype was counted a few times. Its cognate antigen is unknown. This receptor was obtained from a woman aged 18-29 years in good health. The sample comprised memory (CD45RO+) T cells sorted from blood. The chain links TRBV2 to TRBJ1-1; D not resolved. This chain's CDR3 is CASSSQVTNTEAFF. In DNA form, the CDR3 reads TGTGCCAGCAGTTCTCAAGTGACGAACACTGAAGCTTTCTTT.